This T cell receptor (beta chain) originates from a study of blood T cell repertoires in COVID-19. Per the original data handling: Counts of nucleated cells, estimated from reference gene primer amplification, were obtained. Here immunoSEQ multiplex PCR was the method, and the copy in TCRdb shows in-frame clones only, minus some. Clone size and the V and J calls come from that table; the DNA yielded D and trimming. Of more than 70,000 clones detected, about 88% appear once; the ten largest clones hold 0.95% to 1.5%. This sequence was found in an elderly man with active or convalescent COVID-19. The sequenced sample consisted of peripheral blood.

CDR3 sequence: CASSLAGGPGYNEQFF. In nucleotides, the CDR3 is TGCGCCAGCAGTTTAGCGGGAGGGCCTGGTTACAATGAGCAGTTCTTC. V usage is TRBV5-1 and J usage is TRBJ2-1, with 11 positions matching TRBD2. The CDR3 runs to 16 residues. Germline V gene lookup returns CDR1 SGHRS and CDR2 YFSETQ. V was pared by 5 bases and J by 4 bases, with 8 bases of the junction left unmatched.